A single sample gave rise to the 9 T cell receptor beta chains below, sequenced in a study of cytomegalovirus exposure and HLA in healthy donors (dated by TCRdb to about 2017). The library was generated by the immunoSEQ multiplex PCR assay. For the multiplex PCR, a mixture combining 60 forward primers for TCR Vbeta segments and 13 reverse primers for TCR Jbeta segments was used. Entries here come from immuneACCESS through TCRdb and include only in-frame sequences with V and J called. Some clones fail to appear in such tables; in the studies checked, an unresolved V gene covers under half of the shortfall, and the cause of the remainder is unknown. The sample table lists about 140,000 clones, roughly 80% of them with a count of one. The ten largest clones capture less than 1.5% of the sample. Sequencing used PBMCs. Receptors originate from a female donor in good health and CMV-seronegative.

This chain links TRBV6-1 with TRBJ2-2; D perhaps matches TRBD2 (5 bases). This CDR3 is 16 amino acids long. Deletions cut 4 bases from V and 4 bases from J, with 16 bases between. Germline loops: CDR1 MNHNS, CDR2 SASEGT. CDR3 nucleotide sequence: TGTGCCAGCAGTGTTCTTCGGAGGCAGAGCACCGGGGAGCTGTTTTTT. Its translation is CASSVLRRQSTGELFF.

This clone appeared a single time. V and J are TRBV7-2 and TRBJ2-7; 8 nucleotides line up with TRBD2. This CDR3 is built from 14 residues. CDR1 is SGHTA and CDR2 is FQGNSA in the germline V gene. Unmatched junction bases numbered 1, after V lost 0 bases and J lost 3 bases. The CDR3 spells CASSLALADYEQYF. In DNA, the CDR3 is TGTGCCAGCAGCTTAGCACTAGCGGACTACGAGCAGTACTTC.

The V call is TRBV6-5, the J call TRBJ2-4; 7 bases fit TRBD1. Germline V CDR1 and CDR2: MNHEY, SVGAGI. The CDR3 length is 13 residues. Trimming cost V 4 bases and J 8 bases; bases outside gene matches: 5. CDR3 protein: CASSSRDSDIQYF. CDR3 nucleotides: TGTGCCAGCAGTTCCCGGGACAGTGACATTCAGTACTTC.

This clone was observed once. The V gene is TRBV29-1, the J gene TRBJ2-7, with a weak D call TRBD1 (5 bases). CDR1 SQVTM and CDR2 ANQGSEA come from the germline V gene. The CDR3 length is 13 residues. The V and J ends lost 4 bases and 2 bases respectively, with 12 bases between them. The DNA of the CDR3 is TGCAGCGTTGCTCAGGGAACCGCCTACGAGCAGTACTTC. Its translation is CSVAQGTAYEQYF.

This clone was observed a few times. The chain links TRBV7-9 to TRBJ2-5; 8 positions match TRBD2. The CDR3 has 15 amino acids. Unmatched junction bases numbered 10, after V lost 5 bases and J lost 5 bases. The germline V gene encodes CDR1 SEHNR and CDR2 FQNEAQ (reference sequence). In DNA form, the CDR3 reads TGTGCCAGCAGCCCCGGGACTAGAGGTGTTGAGACCCAGTACTTC. Its translation: CASSPGTRGVETQYF.

The chain uses TRBV18 and TRBJ2-1; D is unclear. Trimming left V 2 bases short and J 1 base short, with 12 bases between. The CDR3 sequence is 16 residues long. The germline V gene encodes CDR1 KGHSH and CDR2 LQKENI. CDR3 in amino acids: CASSPSMQKSYNEQFF. The CDR3 nucleotides are TGTGCCAGCTCACCATCCATGCAGAAATCCTACAATGAGCAGTTCTTC.

V and J are TRBV7-9 and TRBJ1-4; D perhaps matches TRBD1 (5 bases). The V end lost 6 bases, the J end lost 8 bases, and 13 bases lay between the germline ends. The CDR3 is 13 amino acids. Germline CDR1 and CDR2: SEHNR and FQNEAQ (reference sequence). The CDR3 DNA follows: TGTGCCAGCAGACCCCGGGCAGGGGAAAAACTGTTTTTT. Protein product: CASRPRAGEKLFF.

The gene calls are TRBV7-9 and TRBJ1-1, with TRBD1 matching 11 bases. CDR1 is SEHNR and CDR2 is FQNEAQ in the germline V gene (reference sequence). The CDR3 runs 17 residues. Trimming cost V 5 bases and J 0 bases; bases outside gene matches: 8. The CDR3 region has the DNA TGTGCCAGCAGCCTACCCCGGGACAGGGGGATGAACACTGAAGCTTTCTTT. The encoded protein is CASSLPRDRGMNTEAFF.

The chain recombines TRBV28 with TRBJ2-7; D perhaps matches TRBD1 (5 bases). This CDR3 contains 17 residues. The V end was cut by 7 bases, the J end by 2 bases, with 24 bases between. Germline V gene data show CDR1 as MDHEN and CDR2 as SYDVKM. The CDR3 coding sequence is TGTGCCAGCACCCTAAGGGGCAGTATGAGATCAACCTACGAGCAGTACTTC. It translates to CASTLRGSMRSTYEQYF. Full variable domain (rest looked up from reference TRBV28 and TRBJ2-7): DVKVTQSSRYLVKRTGEKVFLECVQDMDHENMFWYRQDPGLGLRLIYFSYDVKMKEKGDIPEGYSVSREKKERFSLILESASTNQTSMYLCASTLRGSMRSTYEQYFGPGTRLTVT.